The subject of this entry is one TCR beta chain. This sample is part of a study of T cell responses to AZD1222 COVID-19 vaccine. The data were produced by immunoSEQ multiplex PCR, yet TCRdb's version contains in-frame clones alone and is incomplete. The top ten clones hold 4.8% of a sample with fewer than 85,000 clones, 88% of them seen once. In germline, CDR1 is GTSNPN, CDR2 SVGIG (reference sequence). This CDR3 is built from 14 residues. The junction had 6 bases not matched to a gene; V was cut back by 2 bases and J by 6 bases. The chain joins TRBV30 to TRBJ1-5; 8 bases agree with TRBD1. The starting material was peripheral blood, obtained 28 days after the second dose of the MenACWY control vaccine. This TCR came from an adult who received the MenACWY meningococcal vaccine as a control. The DNA for the CDR3 is TGTGCCTGGAGTTTCCAGGGGGCGAGTCAGCCCCAGCATTTT. The encoded protein is CAWSFQGASQPQHF.